These 2 T cell receptor beta chains were sequenced from one sample in a study of T cells after yellow fever vaccination (dated by TCRdb to the late 2010s). The library was prepared using 5' RACE. TCRdb names Illumina HiSeq 2500 as the instrument used. Clones were called with MiXCR by TCRdb after fastp trimmed the public reads at Q25, and only in-frame beta chains were retained. When rows share a CDR3 protein, they turn into one entry using the most common DNA and genes. This sample comprises tens of thousands of distinct CDR3 sequences, 6.5% to 9% of them detected only once. 35% to 40% of the sample lies in the top ten. The treatment or condition label, as the study defines it: live attenuated yellow fever vaccine strain. The starting material was CD8+ T cells sorted from PBMCs, obtained 15 days after the yellow fever booster vaccination. The receptor source for this set is a man under 40 who received the YFV17D yellow fever vaccine.

This clonotype was seen a few times. V usage is TRBV15 and J usage is TRBJ1-3; D unresolved. The CDR3 contains 15 residues. The V end was cut by 1 base, the J end by 0 bases, with 7 bases between. The germline V gene encodes CDR1 LNHNV and CDR2 YYDKDF (reference sequence). The CDR3 loop reads CATSRGRSSGNTIYF. The DNA of the CDR3 is TGTGCCACCAGCAGAGGTCGTTCCTCTGGAAACACCATATATTTT.

The J gene is TRBJ2-1, the V gene TRBV20-1; 12 nucleotides match TRBD2. Germline V lookup: CDR1 DFQATT, CDR2 SNEGSKA (reference sequence). After removal of 0 bases from V and 8 bases from J, the junction contained 14 bases not matched to a gene. The CDR3 extends over 18 amino acids. The CDR3 sequence is CSARDSRETSGRRYEQFF. CDR3 DNA: TGCAGTGCTAGAGACAGCCGAGAGACTAGCGGGAGAAGATATGAGCAGTTCTTC.